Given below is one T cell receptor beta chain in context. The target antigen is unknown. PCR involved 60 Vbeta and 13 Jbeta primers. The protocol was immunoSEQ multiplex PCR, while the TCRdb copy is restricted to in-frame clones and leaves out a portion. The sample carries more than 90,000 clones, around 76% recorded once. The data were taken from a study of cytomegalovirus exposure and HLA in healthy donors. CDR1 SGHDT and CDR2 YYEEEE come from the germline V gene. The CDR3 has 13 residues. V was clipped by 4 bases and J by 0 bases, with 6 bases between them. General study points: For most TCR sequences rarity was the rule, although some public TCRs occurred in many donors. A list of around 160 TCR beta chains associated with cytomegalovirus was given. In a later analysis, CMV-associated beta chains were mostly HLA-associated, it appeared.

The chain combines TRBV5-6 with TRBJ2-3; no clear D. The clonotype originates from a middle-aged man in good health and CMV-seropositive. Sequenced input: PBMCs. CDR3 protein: CASSPLSTDTQYF. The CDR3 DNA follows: TGTGCCAGCAGCCCACTCAGCACAGATACGCAGTATTTT.